The 25 T cell receptor beta chains below all came from one sample that was sequenced in a study of cytomegalovirus exposure and HLA in healthy donors. Primers for the PCR totalled 60 Vbeta and 13 Jbeta. Clones were read by immunoSEQ multiplex PCR, and TCRdb kept only the in-frame ones, dropping some. Here the sample spans 120,000 or so clones, more than 70% being singletons. The sequenced sample consisted of PBMCs. The receptors stem from a man aged 25-45 years in good health and CMV-seronegative.

This chain joins TRBV6-5 and TRBJ2-7; 7 bases map to TRBD2. Germline CDR1 MNHEY, CDR2 SVGAGI. The CDR3 loop spans 15 amino acids. The junction had 9 bases not matched to a gene; V was cut back by 4 bases and J by 3 bases. CDR3 region: CASSSPRAGIYEQYF. The CDR3 DNA follows: TGTGCCAGCAGTTCCCCCCGAGCGGGAATCTACGAGCAGTACTTC.

This clone occurred a few times. This chain links TRBV9 with TRBJ1-1; TRBD1 aligns across 8 bases. There are 16 residues in the CDR3. CDR1 and CDR2 (germline): SGDLS, YYNGEE. J gave up 7 bases and V 0 bases, and 11 bases lay outside the gene matches. The DNA for the CDR3 is TGTGCCAGCAGCGTAGTTGTCGGACAGGGCGGGGGTGAAGCTTTCTTT. This encodes CASSVVVGQGGGEAFF.

The V gene is TRBV7-8, the J gene TRBJ1-6; a possible D gene is TRBD1 (6 bases). This CDR3 spans 16 amino acids. CDR1 and CDR2 from the germline V gene are SGHVS and FQNEAQ. The V gene lost 5 bases and the J gene lost 0 bases, with 11 bases spanning the gap. The DNA of the CDR3 is TGTGCCAGCAGCCTAAAAGGGGGCTCCTATAATTCACCCCTCCACTTT. Its protein is CASSLKGGSYNSPLHF.

V gene TRBV27 combines with J gene TRBJ2-5; 7 positions match TRBD2. Per germline, CDR1 MNHEY and CDR2 SMNVEV (reference sequence). V shed 4 bases, J shed 1 base, and the junction held 9 bases outside the gene matches. The CDR3 has 16 residues. The CDR3 region is CASSYGLGATQETQYF. In DNA form, the CDR3 reads TGTGCCAGCAGTTATGGACTAGGTGCCACCCAAGAGACCCAGTACTTC.

Only a few counts were recorded for this clone. The genes are TRBV2 and TRBJ2-7; TRBD1 is a possible D gene (5 bases). Trimming left V 4 bases short and J 3 bases short, with 7 bases between. CDR1 is SNHLY and CDR2 is FYNNEI in the germline V gene. The CDR3 is 12 amino acids. The CDR3: CASSGQRYEQYF. The CDR3, as DNA: TGTGCCAGCAGTGGACAGCGCTACGAGCAGTACTTC.

The chain carries TRBV4-2 and TRBJ2-4; 14 bases line up with TRBD2. V lost 0 bases, J lost 1 base, and 2 bases stayed unmatched. The CDR3 is made up of 18 amino acids. Germline V CDR1 and CDR2: LGHNA, YNFKEQ. As DNA, the CDR3 is TGTGCCAGCAGCCAAGATTGGACTAGCGGGGGGGCCAAAAACATTCAGTACTTC. Residues: CASSQDWTSGGAKNIQYF.

CDR3 protein: CASSFGLAGGPVAKNIQYF. CDR3 nucleotide sequence: TGTGCCAGCAGCTTTGGACTAGCGGGGGGCCCAGTAGCCAAAAACATTCAGTACTTC. The rearrangement links TRBV7-8 to TRBJ2-4; TRBD2 matches 14 bases. The trim removed 3 bases at V and 0 bases at J, leaving 7 bases unmatched. CDR3 length: 19 amino acids. Germline CDR1 is SGHVS and CDR2 is FQNEAQ.

The gene calls are TRBV7-9 and TRBJ1-1; 7 bases are shared with TRBD1. CDR3 length: 15 amino acids. The germline V gene encodes CDR1 SEHNR and CDR2 FQNEAQ (reference sequence). Trimming took 1 base from V and 0 from J; bases not matched to a gene: 2. As DNA, the CDR3 is TGTGCCAGCAGCTTAGTCACAGGGGTGAACACTGAAGCTTTCTTT. It translates to CASSLVTGVNTEAFF.

This clone has a handful of counts. This sequence joins TRBV4-2 and TRBJ1-4; D is undetermined. Per germline, CDR1 LGHNA and CDR2 YNFKEQ. The CDR3 runs 14 residues. Trimming pared 7 bases from V and 8 bases from J, leaving 17 bases between. CDR3 loop: CASTTLGGLEKLFF. Here the CDR3 DNA reads TGTGCCAGCACTACTCTGGGAGGCCTAGAAAAACTGTTTTTT.

Only a few counts were recorded for this clone. The gene calls are TRBV7-8 and TRBJ2-3, with D hard to call. CDR1 is SGHVS, CDR2 FQNEAQ, per germline. V was cut by 10 bases and J by 1 base, with 18 bases left in between. The CDR3 runs 15 residues. As DNA, the CDR3 is TGTGCCAATCCCTCCTTTGTTTCTCGCACAGATACGCAGTATTTT. Amino acid sequence: CANPSFVSRTDTQYF. The full variable domain, completed using reference TRBV7-8 and TRBJ2-3, is GAGVSQSPRYKVAKRGQDVALRCDPISGHVSLFWYQQALGQGPEFLTYFQNEAQLDKSGLPSDRFFAERPEGSVSTLKIQRTQQEDSAVYLCANPSFVSRTDTQYFGPGTRLTVL.

In its sample, this clone ranks as medium-sized. This chain connects TRBV7-9 to TRBJ1-2; D is perhaps TRBD1 (5 bases). CDR1 is SEHNR and CDR2 is FQNEAQ in the germline V gene (reference sequence). Trimming shortened V by 5 bases and J by 4 bases, and 17 bases separated the two germline ends. The length of the CDR3 is 15 residues. CDR3 sequence reads: CASSPTARFFYGYTF. CDR3 nucleotides: TGTGCCAGCAGCCCGACAGCCAGATTTTTCTATGGCTACACCTTC. Full variable domain (remainder filled in from reference TRBV7-9 and TRBJ1-2): DTGVSQNPRHKITKRGQNVTFRCDPISEHNRLYWYRQTLGQGPEFLTYFQNEAQLEKSRLLSDRFSAERPKGSFSTLEIQRTEQGDSAMYLCASSPTARFFYGYTFGSGTRLTVV.

V usage is TRBV6-5 and J usage is TRBJ2-5; 12 bases match TRBD2. There are 16 residues in the CDR3. With 2 bases clipped from V and 5 bases from J, the junction kept 6 bases outside the gene matches. Germline V gene lookup returns CDR1 MNHEY and CDR2 SVGAGI. In DNA, the CDR3 is TGTGCCAGCAGTTACGCGGGGACTAGCGGGTTGGAGACCCAGTACTTC. Protein sequence: CASSYAGTSGLETQYF.

The rearrangement uses TRBV28 and TRBJ1-6; D gene uncertain. The ends were cut back, 2 bases at V and 11 bases at J, with 7 bases in the middle. The CDR3 runs to 12 residues. In germline, CDR1 is MDHEN, CDR2 SYDVKM. The CDR3 reads CASSLRRAPLHF. CDR3 in DNA: TGTGCCAGCAGTTTAAGGAGGGCACCCCTCCACTTT.

This clone was seen once. This sequence joins TRBV5-4 and TRBJ2-2; D may be TRBD1 (6 bases). The V end lost 2 bases, the J end lost 3 bases, and 14 bases lay between the germline ends. Germline V gene data show CDR1 as SGHNT and CDR2 as YYREEE (reference sequence). The CDR3 loop spans 16 amino acids. CDR3 in DNA: TGTGCCAGCAGCTTTCTGGGCAGGGGCGACACCGGGGAGCTGTTTTTT. This sequence encodes CASSFLGRGDTGELFF.

The chain joins TRBV6-1 to TRBJ2-5, with 9 bases aligning to TRBD2. The DNA matches TRBJ2-7 better at its end, which makes the J call doubtful. Germline V lookup: CDR1 MNHNS, CDR2 SASEGT. The CDR3 contains 16 residues. For the CDR3, the DNA is TGTGCCAGCAGTGGGGCGGGCGGGGGGGGATCCTACGAGCAGTACTTC. Amino acids: CASSGAGGGGSYEQYF.

The chain joins TRBV7-2 to TRBJ1-1; D perhaps matches TRBD1 (5 bases). CDR3 size: 13 residues. The germline CDR1 and CDR2 sequences are SGHTA and FQGNSA. V lost 0 bases and J 8 bases, leaving 10 bases between the germline ends. The CDR3 loop is CASSLAGVSEAFF. As DNA, the CDR3 is TGTGCCAGCAGCTTAGCAGGGGTTAGCGAAGCTTTCTTT.

This clone appeared a single time. This chain uses TRBV9 with TRBJ2-3; TRBD2 aligns across 13 bases. The CDR3 loop spans 14 amino acids. J lost 7 bases, V lost 3 bases, and 2 bases had no gene match. In germline, CDR1 is SGDLS, CDR2 YYNGEE. This CDR3 is CASSEGLAGYTQYF. DNA for the CDR3: TGTGCCAGCAGCGAGGGACTAGCGGGGTATACGCAGTATTTT.

The chain uses TRBV28 and TRBJ2-5, with 11 bases that match TRBD2. Trimming cost V 5 bases and J 0 bases; bases outside gene matches: 2. CDR3 size: 15 residues. CDR1 MDHEN and CDR2 SYDVKM come from the germline V gene. In DNA, the CDR3 is TGTGCCAGCAGTCATAGCGGGGGGGACCAAGAGACCCAGTACTTC. Encoded protein: CASSHSGGDQETQYF.

This clone was picked up one time. The V gene is TRBV15, the J gene TRBJ2-2; 11 nucleotides match TRBD2. Germline assignment: CDR1 LNHNV and CDR2 YYDKDF (reference sequence). The CDR3 runs to 18 residues. V dropped 0 bases and J dropped 7; count of bases not matched to a gene: 10. The CDR3 loop is CATSRDRLAGGLIGELFF. CDR3 coding DNA: TGTGCCACCAGCAGAGATCGGTTAGCGGGGGGGCTTATCGGGGAGCTGTTTTTT.

The J gene is TRBJ2-1, the V gene TRBV18; D perhaps matches TRBD2 (6 bases). CDR1 is KGHSH, CDR2 LQKENI, per germline. The CDR3 runs 16 residues. Trimming pared 3 bases from V and 3 bases from J, leaving 15 bases between. The CDR3 loop is CASSPAAGYNYNEQFF. In nucleotides, the CDR3 is TGTGCCAGCTCACCCGCAGCGGGTTATAACTACAATGAGCAGTTCTTC.

The CDR3 spells CASSLMGKGQREQYF. CDR3 in DNA: TGTGCCAGCAGCTTAATGGGGAAGGGACAACGCGAGCAGTACTTC. V usage is TRBV7-2 and J usage is TRBJ2-7; maybe TRBD1 (6 bases). Trimming shortened V by 2 bases and J by 6 bases, and 17 bases separated the two germline ends. The CDR3 extends over 15 amino acids. Germline assignment: CDR1 SGHTA and CDR2 FQGNSA. Using reference TRBV7-2 and TRBJ2-7 for the parts outside the CDR3, the full variable domain is GAGVSQSPSNKVTEKGKDVELRCDPISGHTALYWYRQSLGQGLEFLIYFQGNSAPDKSGLPSDRFSAERTGGSVSTLTIQRTQQEDSAVYLCASSLMGKGQREQYFGPGTRLTVT.

This rearrangement joins TRBV7-9 to TRBJ1-1, with D tentatively TRBD1 (5 bases). The ends were cut back, 3 bases at V and 1 base at J, with 12 bases in the middle. Germline V lookup: CDR1 SEHNR, CDR2 FQNEAQ (reference sequence). The CDR3 covers 15 residues. The CDR3 coding sequence is TGTGCCAGCAGCTTCGGGGGGGACGCGAACACTGAAGCTTTCTTT. This translates into CASSFGGDANTEAFF.

This clone came up a few times. V gene TRBV9 combines with J gene TRBJ2-6, with 8 bases fitting TRBD2. The CDR3 is made up of 17 amino acids. Germline V gene data show CDR1 as SGDLS and CDR2 as YYNGEE. With 6 bases clipped from V and 0 bases from J, the junction kept 8 bases outside the gene matches. CDR3: CASTLGGGYSGANVLTF. As DNA, the CDR3 is TGTGCCAGCACCCTCGGGGGGGGGTACTCTGGGGCCAACGTCCTGACTTTC.

J is TRBJ2-2 and V is TRBV27; 9 bases line up with TRBD2. The CDR3 runs to 17 residues. With 4 bases clipped from V and 7 bases from J, the junction kept 13 bases outside the gene matches. Germline V lookup: CDR1 MNHEY, CDR2 SMNVEV (reference sequence). CDR3 sequence: CASSSPRRAGGRGELFF. The CDR3 DNA reads as TGTGCCAGCAGTTCTCCTCGGCGAGCGGGGGGACGCGGGGAGCTGTTTTTT.

The V gene is TRBV28, the J gene TRBJ1-1, with 9 bases fitting TRBD1. V was pared by 3 bases and J by 9 bases, with 8 bases of the junction left unmatched. The CDR3 sequence is 14 residues long. Germline V gives CDR1 MDHEN, CDR2 SYDVKM. The CDR3 here is CASSFADRGKQAFF. The CDR3 nucleotides are TGTGCCAGCAGTTTTGCAGACAGGGGGAAACAAGCTTTCTTT.